Below are 8 T cell receptor beta chains sequenced from a single sample in a study of shared clonotypes between healthy human individuals (TCRdb year 2020). Library preparation was by the immunoSEQ multiplex PCR assay. Drawn from immuneACCESS, this table holds only the in-frame rearrangements with V and J called that TCRdb kept. Clones are partly lost; checked studies trace under half to an unresolved V gene and leave the rest unexplained. The sample has millions of clones on record, 85% to 95% of them singletons. 0.1% to 0.15% of the sample comes from the top ten. What was sequenced was naive CD4+ T cells sorted from blood. The meaning of the sample's cell subset or site label: CD45RA+ positively selected. The receptors were gathered from a man between 18 and 35 years old in good health.

The chain recombines TRBV28 with TRBJ1-1; 9 bases line up with TRBD1. The CDR3 is made up of 17 amino acids. CDR1 MDHEN and CDR2 SYDVKM come from the germline V gene. V shed 6 bases, J shed 0 bases, and the junction held 11 bases outside the gene matches. Here the CDR3 reads CASRTTTGTGMNTEAFF. The DNA of the CDR3 is TGTGCCAGCAGAACCACAACCGGGACAGGGATGAACACTGAAGCTTTCTTT. Supplemented by reference TRBV28 and TRBJ1-1, the full variable domain reads DVKVTQSSRYLVKRTGEKVFLECVQDMDHENMFWYRQDPGLGLRLIYFSYDVKMKEKGDIPEGYSVSREKKERFSLILESASTNQTSMYLCASRTTTGTGMNTEAFFGQGTRLTVV.

V usage is TRBV11-2 and J usage is TRBJ1-1; D is perhaps TRBD1 (6 bases). V lost 4 bases to trimming and J lost 6 bases, with 18 bases between them. The CDR3 has 15 amino acids. Per germline, CDR1 SGHAT and CDR2 FQNNGV. CDR3 region: CASSSAVAGAAEAFF. The CDR3 DNA reads TGTGCCAGCAGCTCCGCCGTTGCGGGGGCAGCTGAAGCTTTCTTT.

Notes on this clone: The same CDR3 also results from other DNA sequences found in this sample. The rearrangement joins TRBV11-3 to TRBJ2-7; D call uncertain. Trimming removed 0 bases at V and 1 base at J, with 7 bases between. This CDR3 has 14 amino acids. Germline CDR1 reads SGHNT; CDR2 reads YENEEA. The CDR3 nucleotides read TGTGCCAGCAGCTTAGACAGCGAATCCTACGAGCAGTACTTC. Amino acids: CASSLDSESYEQYF.

For this clone: Other DNA sequences of this sample code for an identical CDR3. The CDR3 loop is CASSQNTEAFF. The CDR3 bases are TGTGCCAGCTCACAGAACACTGAAGCTTTCTTT. V is TRBV18 and J is TRBJ1-1; no firm D call. From germline, CDR1 is KGHSH and CDR2 LQKENI. This CDR3 has 11 amino acids. Trimming pared 4 bases from V and 1 base from J, leaving 1 base between.

The chain couples TRBV7-2 to TRBJ2-1; TRBD1 might be the D (5 bases). The ends were cut back, 3 bases at V and 9 bases at J, with 12 bases in the middle. The CDR3 sequence is 13 residues long. CDR1 is SGHTA and CDR2 is FQGNSA in the germline V gene. CDR3 sequence reads: CASSFFQGIEQFF. CDR3 sequence (DNA): TGTGCCAGCAGCTTTTTTCAGGGCATTGAGCAGTTCTTC.

The chain has TRBV7-2 and TRBJ1-2; 12 bases align to TRBD1. This CDR3 has 16 amino acids. V shed 2 bases, J shed 4 bases, and the junction held 5 bases outside the gene matches. Germline CDR1 SGHTA, CDR2 FQGNSA. DNA of the CDR3: TGTGCCAGCAGCTTACGGGACAGGGGGCGAGGCTATGGCTACACCTTC. Its protein is CASSLRDRGRGYGYTF. The full variable domain, completed using reference TRBV7-2 and TRBJ1-2, is GAGVSQSPSNKVTEKGKDVELRCDPISGHTALYWYRQSLGQGLEFLIYFQGNSAPDKSGLPSDRFSAERTGGSVSTLTIQRTQQEDSAVYLCASSLRDRGRGYGYTFGSGTRLTVV.

This clone showed up just once. J is TRBJ2-7 and V is TRBV9, with D unclear. Trimming pared 0 bases from V and 2 bases from J, leaving 9 bases between. CDR1 is SGDLS, CDR2 YYNGEE, per germline. The CDR3 is made up of 14 amino acids. The CDR3 DNA sequence: TGTGCCAGCAGCGTAGTTGGCTCAACCTACGAGCAGTACTTC. Protein product: CASSVVGSTYEQYF. Together with reference TRBV9 and TRBJ2-7, the CDR3 gives the full variable domain: DSGVTQTPKHLITATGQRVTLRCSPRSGDLSVYWYQQSLDQGLQFLIQYYNGEERAKGNILERFSAQQFPDLHSELNLSSLELGDSALYFCASSVVGSTYEQYFGPGTRLTVT.

This clone was picked up one time. The chain has TRBV20-1 and TRBJ2-7; D unclear. V was trimmed by 1 base and J by 6 bases, leaving 7 bases between them. Germline loops: CDR1 DFQATT, CDR2 SNEGSKA (reference sequence). The CDR3 length is 11 residues. As DNA, the CDR3 is TGCAGTGCTAGAGCCAACCTCGAGCAGTACTTC. It yields the protein CSARANLEQYF.